This passage covers 30 T cell receptor beta chains from one sample sequenced in a study of human T cells and chemical hapten exposure. Regarding time point: pre-sensitization, week 0. Treatment reported: therapeutic diphenylcyclopropenone sensitization with weekly scalp DPC. MiXCR was run by TCRdb on the RACE reads, yielding one entry per CDR3 protein. Of 250,000 or so distinct CDR3 sequences listed, over 7.5% were seen once; the top ten hold 1.2%. Sample: whole blood, taken in connection with sensitization to the hapten diphenylcyclopropenone (DPC). Every receptor here comes from a man between 18 and 35 years old with alopecia areata. Some clones in this sample may be carry-over from other donors' samples.

This clonotype appeared a few times. CDR3 residues: CASRQSSAEAFF. In DNA form, the CDR3 reads TGTGCCAGCAGACAGTCTTCCGCTGAAGCTTTCTTT. V usage is TRBV28 and J usage is TRBJ1-1; the D is unclear. V was trimmed by 6 bases and J by 6 bases, leaving 11 bases between them. The germline V gene has CDR1 MDHEN and CDR2 SYDVKM. The CDR3 is 12 amino acids.

The chain uses TRBV4-1 and TRBJ2-3; D possibly uses TRBD1 or TRBD2 (5 bases each). Germline loops: CDR1 MGHRA, CDR2 YSYEKL. V dropped 7 bases and J dropped 6 bases, with 20 bases sitting between them. The CDR3 loop spans 15 amino acids. Here the CDR3 reads CASTSRPGAPDTQYF. CDR3 coding DNA: TGCGCCAGCACCTCCAGACCCGGGGCCCCGGATACGCAGTATTTT.

This clonotype was recorded at least ten times. The chain uses TRBV29-1 and TRBJ2-5; 8 bases are shared with TRBD1. CDR1 is SQVTM and CDR2 is ANQGSEA in the germline V gene. The junction had 7 bases not matched to a gene; V was cut back by 6 bases and J by 4 bases. The CDR3 is made up of 13 amino acids. DNA for the CDR3: TGCAGCGTAACGACAGGGGCGCGAGAGACCCAGTACTTC. This translates into CSVTTGARETQYF.

This clonotype showed up just a few times. This sequence joins TRBV6-5 and TRBJ2-5; 9 nucleotides match TRBD1. Per germline, CDR1 MNHEY and CDR2 SVGAGI. J gave up 3 bases and V 7 bases, and 6 bases lay outside the gene matches. This CDR3 has 14 residues. CDR3: CASTPRTGEETQYF. The CDR3, as DNA: TGTGCCAGCACCCCCAGGACAGGGGAAGAGACCCAGTACTTC.

This clonotype has a handful of counts. The CDR3 sequence is CASGLKNTEAFF. CDR3 in DNA: TGTGCTAGTGGTTTGAAAAACACTGAAGCTTTCTTT. The rearrangement links TRBV12-5 to TRBJ1-1; D unclear. Germline V lookup: CDR1 LGHNT, CDR2 FRNRAP. The CDR3 sequence is 12 residues long. V was clipped by 2 bases and J by 2 bases, with 3 bases between them.

This clonotype has ten or more counts. The chain has TRBV5-1 and TRBJ2-3; a possible D gene is TRBD2 (6 bases). CDR1 and CDR2 from the germline V gene are SGHRS and YFSETQ. This CDR3 is 13 amino acids long. The V end lost 0 bases, the J end lost 6 bases, and 8 bases lay between the germline ends. The CDR3 sequence is CASSLGEEDTQYF. In DNA form, the CDR3 reads TGCGCCAGCAGCTTGGGGGAGGAGGATACGCAGTATTTT.

This chain joins TRBV28 and TRBJ2-3; TRBD2 agrees at 10 bases. The V gene's germline CDR1 is MDHEN and CDR2 SYDVKM. V lost 8 bases, J lost 0 bases, and 2 bases stayed unmatched. The CDR3 is 14 residues long. The CDR3 protein is CASQTSGSTDTQYF. CDR3 bases: TGTGCCAGCCAGACTAGCGGGAGCACAGATACGCAGTATTTT.

This chain joins TRBV3-1 and TRBJ2-2; D possibly corresponds to TRBD1 (6 bases). Germline V CDR1 and CDR2: LGHDT, YNNKEL (reference sequence). This CDR3 is built from 16 residues. Trimming pared 4 bases from V and 4 bases from J, leaving 16 bases between. For the CDR3, the DNA is TGTGCCAGCAGCCTTTTAACAACAGGGAGCACCGGGGAGCTGTTTTTT. This gives the protein CASSLLTTGSTGELFF.

This clonotype was detected a few times. This chain links TRBV7-2 with TRBJ2-2; D perhaps matches TRBD2 (5 bases). Trimming took off 2 bases at V and 4 bases at J, with 17 bases between the two ends. Germline CDR1 SGHTA, CDR2 FQGNSA. This CDR3 has 17 residues. The CDR3 nucleotides are TGTGCCAGCAGCTTATATTTCGGGGATATCGGCACCGGGGAGCTGTTTTTT. Protein: CASSLYFGDIGTGELFF.

This sequence joins TRBV5-5 and TRBJ1-1; 8 bases are a match to TRBD1. The V gene end was trimmed by 3 bases and the J gene end by 5 bases; junction bases not matched to a gene: 12. Per the germline V gene, CDR1 is SGHKS and CDR2 is YYEKEE (reference sequence). There are 16 residues in the CDR3. The CDR3 reads CASSYQGAISRTEAFF. CDR3 nucleotides: TGTGCCAGCAGCTATCAGGGGGCAATATCGAGGACTGAAGCTTTCTTT.

This clonotype has more than one count but fewer than ten. The rearrangement links TRBV6-2 or TRBV6-3 to TRBJ2-3; 11 bases fit TRBD2. The CDR3 consists of 17 residues. V dropped 5 bases and J dropped 5; count of bases not matched to a gene: 12. Per the germline V gene, CDR1 is MNHEY and CDR2 is SVGEGT. CDR3 loop: CASSRRTGLAGQDTQYF. The CDR3 DNA follows: TGTGCCAGCAGTCGCCGTACCGGACTAGCGGGCCAAGATACGCAGTATTTT.

This clonotype was recorded many times. V is TRBV6-1 and J is TRBJ2-7; 8 bases are shared with TRBD1. CDR1 is MNHNS, CDR2 SASEGT, per germline. V shed 7 bases, J shed 3 bases, and the junction held 5 bases outside the gene matches. The CDR3 length is 13 residues. The CDR3 nucleotides are TGTGCCAGCACTCGGACAGGGAACTACGAGCAGTACTTC. Protein sequence: CASTRTGNYEQYF.

The chain employs TRBV20-1 and TRBJ2-4, with 9 bases lining up with TRBD1. Germline V gives CDR1 DFQATT, CDR2 SNEGSKA (reference sequence). The junction had 4 bases not matched to a gene; V was cut back by 6 bases and J by 1 base. This CDR3 region has 14 residues. The CDR3 sequence is CSAVQGAAKNIQYF. CDR3 coding DNA: TGCAGTGCGGTACAGGGGGCGGCCAAAAACATTCAGTACTTC.

This clonotype came up once. The gene calls are TRBV10-3 and TRBJ1-1; D uncertain. The CDR3 runs 14 residues. In germline, CDR1 is ENHRY, CDR2 SYGVKD. The V end lost 7 bases, the J end lost 3 bases, and 15 bases lay between the germline ends. For the CDR3, the DNA is TGTGCCATCAATTTTGAGGGATGGGACACTGAAGCTTTCTTT. Amino acid sequence: CAINFEGWDTEAFF.

The CDR3 reads CASSQLQGPRQPQHF. DNA of the CDR3: TGCGCCAGCAGCCAACTACAGGGTCCGCGCCAGCCCCAGCATTTT. This chain links TRBV4-1 with TRBJ1-5; TRBD1 might be the D (6 bases). V dropped 2 bases and J dropped 7 bases, with 15 bases sitting between them. The germline V gene has CDR1 MGHRA and CDR2 YSYEKL. This CDR3 has 15 residues.

J is TRBJ2-5 and V is TRBV3-1; D is unresolved. The V end was cut by 5 bases, the J end by 7 bases, with 26 bases between. CDR1 and CDR2 (germline): LGHDT, YNNKEL (reference sequence). The CDR3 totals 17 residues. In nucleotides, the CDR3 is TGTGCCAGCAGCTCCCCAACCCGTCGTCGCGAATTGGGGACCCAGTACTTC. It is translated as CASSSPTRRRELGTQYF.

This chain links TRBV6-5 with TRBJ1-3, with D uncertain. V lost 7 bases to trimming and J lost 0 bases, with 13 bases between them. Germline V gene lookup returns CDR1 MNHEY and CDR2 SVGAGI. The CDR3 runs 15 residues. CDR3: CASTRSTFSGNTIYF. The DNA for the CDR3 is TGTGCCAGCACTAGAAGTACCTTCTCTGGAAACACCATATATTTT.

The V and J genes are TRBV20-1 and TRBJ1-1, with 8 bases lining up with TRBD1. The CDR3 has 14 residues. Germline V lookup: CDR1 DFQATT, CDR2 SNEGSKA (reference sequence). Trimming took 0 bases from V and 4 from J; bases not matched to a gene: 4. CDR3 loop: CSARDFQGATEAFF. As DNA, the CDR3 is TGCAGTGCTAGAGATTTTCAGGGGGCCACTGAAGCTTTCTTT.

J is TRBJ1-2 and V is TRBV4-3; 10 bases are shared with TRBD1. The V gene's germline CDR1 is LGHNA and CDR2 YSLEER. The CDR3 spans 15 residues. J gave up 6 bases and V 0 bases, and 4 bases lay outside the gene matches. The CDR3: CASSQDGTGDNGYTF. CDR3 nucleotide sequence: TGCGCCAGCAGCCAAGATGGGACAGGGGACAATGGCTACACCTTC.

Only a few counts were recorded for this clonotype. V and J are TRBV12-5 and TRBJ2-3; D might be TRBD1 (6 bases). V was cut by 5 bases and J by 2 bases, with 14 bases left in between. This CDR3 contains 15 residues. Germline assignment: CDR1 LGHNT and CDR2 FRNRAP. CDR3 nucleotide sequence: TGTGCTAGTGGTCACGGACAGAGTATCACAGATACGCAGTATTTT. Its translation: CASGHGQSITDTQYF.

This clonotype appeared a few times. The V gene is TRBV12-5, the J gene TRBJ2-3; TRBD2 might be the D (6 bases). This CDR3 contains 17 residues. The germline V gene has CDR1 LGHNT and CDR2 FRNRAP. Trimming removed 2 bases from V and 6 bases from J, with 21 bases in between. CDR3 residues: CASGLSILEGSSDTQYF. For the CDR3, the DNA is TGTGCTAGTGGTTTGTCTATTTTGGAGGGTTCGTCGGATACGCAGTATTTT.

The rearrangement links TRBV7-2 to TRBJ1-1, with D perhaps TRBD1 (5 bases). V was clipped by 1 base and J by 5 bases, with 11 bases between them. Germline loops: CDR1 SGHTA, CDR2 FQGNSA. There are 14 residues in the CDR3. The CDR3 protein is CASSLVSQGTEAFF. The CDR3 coding sequence is TGTGCCAGCAGCTTAGTGTCCCAGGGAACTGAAGCTTTCTTT.

The J gene is TRBJ2-1, the V gene TRBV7-9; perhaps TRBD1 as D (6 bases). Trimming left V 3 bases short and J 3 bases short, with 15 bases between. The CDR3 length is 16 residues. Germline lookup yields CDR1 SEHNR and CDR2 FQNEAQ (reference sequence). CDR3: CASSFITLRGYNEQFF. The CDR3 nucleotides are TGTGCCAGCAGCTTTATTACCCTCAGGGGCTACAATGAGCAGTTCTTC.

This chain connects TRBV12-3 or TRBV12-4 to TRBJ2-3; 10 nucleotides line up with TRBD1. The length of the CDR3 is 16 residues. Trimming removed 5 bases from V and 2 bases from J; junction bases left unmatched: 7. CDR3 protein: CASSPIGQGVTDTQYF. As DNA, the CDR3 is TGTGCCAGCAGTCCAATAGGACAGGGGGTCACAGATACGCAGTATTTT.

The table lists this clonotype with many counts. The chain carries TRBV20-1 and TRBJ1-2; D not resolved. The CDR3 consists of 12 residues. Trimming cost V 6 bases and J 5 bases, with 13 bases left between them. Germline CDR1 is DFQATT and CDR2 is SNEGSKA (reference sequence). CDR3 amino acids: CSAARTAYGYTF. The CDR3 DNA reads TGCAGTGCGGCCAGGACCGCTTATGGCTACACCTTC.

In its sample, this clonotype was seen many times. V is TRBV12-3 or TRBV12-4 and J is TRBJ1-5; no firm D call. This CDR3 has 12 residues. V was pared by 8 bases and J by 2 bases, with 7 bases between. CDR3 in amino acids: CASRQGNQPQHF. CDR3 bases: TGTGCCAGCCGCCAGGGCAATCAGCCCCAGCATTTT.

The chain uses TRBV4-1 and TRBJ2-2; TRBD2 might be the D (6 bases). The V gene lost 9 bases and the J gene lost 0 bases, with 14 bases spanning the gap. This CDR3 has 15 residues. Germline loops: CDR1 MGHRA, CDR2 YSYEKL. This CDR3 reads CASSMGGANTGELFF. CDR3 nucleotides: TGCGCCAGTTCAATGGGGGGAGCGAACACCGGGGAGCTGTTTTTT.

V usage is TRBV2 and J usage is TRBJ1-2; no clear D gene. The CDR3 totals 11 residues. Germline V CDR1 and CDR2: SNHLY, FYNNEI. V lost 9 bases, J lost 6 bases, and 11 bases lay in between. The CDR3 sequence: CASPKTNGYTF. CDR3 bases: TGTGCCAGTCCAAAGACGAATGGCTACACCTTC.

This clonotype was counted at least ten times. The chain uses TRBV6-5 and TRBJ1-2, with D uncertain. CDR3 size: 11 residues. CDR1 is MNHEY and CDR2 is SVGAGI in the germline V gene. V was clipped by 6 bases and J by 5 bases, with 7 bases between them. CDR3 loop: CASRGTYGYTF. CDR3 nucleotides: TGTGCCAGCAGGGGTACTTATGGCTACACCTTC.

This clonotype has a count of ten or more. The CDR3 loop reads CASSFGSMNTEAFF. The CDR3 region has the DNA TGTGCCAGCAGTTTCGGGAGCATGAACACTGAAGCTTTCTTT. The chain has TRBV7-9 and TRBJ1-1; D gene ambiguous. Germline V gene data show CDR1 as SEHNR and CDR2 as FQNEAQ (reference sequence). The V end was cut by 6 bases, the J end by 0 bases, with 11 bases between. The CDR3 runs to 14 residues.